The 4 T cell receptor beta chains below all came from one sample that was sequenced in a study of blood T cells in healthy people across ages (dated by TCRdb to between 2014 and 2016). Preparation of the library involved 5' RACE. TCRdb lists the instrument as Illumina HiSeq 2500. The second PCR ran for about 7 to 11 cycles and used a J-beta primer mix along with a sample-barcoded 5' primer. TCRdb ran its own pipeline on the public reads, namely fastp trimming at Q25 and MiXCR clone calling, and kept in-frame beta chains. For every CDR3 protein sequence, its rows merge into one entry that carries the most common genes and DNA. Within this sample are some 940,000 distinct CDR3 sequences, with under 35% of them counted one time only. The ten biggest clones cover around 9.6% of the sample. The same data also contributed to another study, on T cells of mothers and their children.

What was sequenced was blood. The receptors originated from a woman between 40 and 55 years old in good health.

The V gene is TRBV29-1, the J gene TRBJ2-1; unclear D gene. V was shortened by 7 bases and J by 10 bases, with 17 bases between the two germline ends. Germline CDR1 SQVTM, CDR2 ANQGSEA. The CDR3 runs to 12 residues. The CDR3 nucleotides read TGCAGCGGCAGTTACGCGAACTACGAGCAGTTCTTC. It specifies CSGSYANYEQFF.

Many counts were recorded for this clonotype. This rearrangement joins TRBV6-5 to TRBJ1-2; 7 bases are shared with TRBD1. Germline-derived CDR1 and CDR2 are MNHEY and SVGAGI. The CDR3 consists of 14 residues. With 5 bases clipped from V and 4 bases from J, the junction kept 7 bases outside the gene matches. This CDR3 reads CASSPTGDIYGYTF. The DNA of the CDR3 is TGTGCCAGCAGTCCCACAGGGGACATCTATGGCTACACCTTC.

V and J are TRBV4-3 and TRBJ2-2, with D hard to call. The germline CDR1 and CDR2 sequences are LGHNA and YSLEER. This CDR3 region has 12 residues. Trimming pared 3 bases from V and 4 bases from J, leaving 3 bases between. CDR3 DNA: TGCGCCAGCAGCCAGTTCACCGGGGAGCTGTTTTTT. Translating it yields CASSQFTGELFF.

The rearrangement uses TRBV15 and TRBJ1-2; 8 bases match TRBD1. This CDR3 spans 16 amino acids. Germline trimming cut 0 bases from V and 8 bases from J; bases unmatched to any gene: 11. The germline V gene has CDR1 LNHNV and CDR2 YYDKDF (reference sequence). CDR3 coding DNA: TGTGCCACCAGCAGAGAGGGCAGGGGGCGCGGTAAAGGCTACACCTTC. Translation gives CATSREGRGRGKGYTF. Complete variable domain (other parts from reference TRBV15 and TRBJ1-2): DAMVIQNPRYQVTQFGKPVTLSCSQTLNHNVMYWYQQKSSQAPKLLFHYYDKDFNNEADTPDNFQSRRPNTSFCFLDIRSPGLGDTAMYLCATSREGRGRGKGYTFGSGTRLTVV.